The T cell receptor beta chain described here comes from a study of human T cells and chemical hapten exposure. Study conclusions and caveats: Expanded TCR sets contained significantly more large CDR3 similarity clusters than controls. TCRs above 1 in 1000 frequency stayed constant with DPC sensitization.

In this sample, this clonotype turned up many times. What it binds is unknown. Per the germline V gene, CDR1 is SGHNT and CDR2 is YENEEA. CDR3 length: 14 amino acids. Trimming shortened V by 4 bases and J by 6 bases, and 10 bases separated the two germline ends. This sample's time point: pre-sensitization, week 0. The treatment was: therapeutic diphenylcyclopropenone sensitization with weekly scalp DPC. The study enrolled 18 to 70-year-old alopecia patients suitable for DPC. MiXCR, applied by TCRdb to the RACE reads, yields one record per CDR3 protein. Of some 36,000 distinct CDR3 sequences in the sample, 7.5% to 8% were seen once.

The sequencing used whole blood, collected in connection with sensitization to the hapten diphenylcyclopropenone (DPC). This chain uses TRBV11-3 with TRBJ1-6, with D tentatively TRBD1 (6 bases). This TCR was sampled from a woman between 50 and 59 years old with alopecia areata. Some clones in this sample may be carry-over from other donors' samples. Here the CDR3 reads CASSSPGANSPLHF. The CDR3 nucleotides are TGTGCCAGCAGCTCTCCAGGGGCTAATTCACCCCTCCACTTT.